Below are 26 T cell receptor beta chains sequenced from a single sample in a study of blood T cell repertoires in COVID-19. TCRdb's table, derived via immunoSEQ multiplex PCR, lists solely in-frame clones and lacks some. Of approximately 240,000 clones listed, 83% are singletons. The sample comprised peripheral blood. The receptors here all came from a woman aged 30 to 39 with COVID-19, enrolled during active disease.

V and J are TRBV19 and TRBJ1-1, with TRBD1 matching 8 bases. The CDR3 runs 15 residues. Unmatched junction bases numbered 5, after V lost 2 bases and J lost 3 bases. Germline CDR1 is LNHDA and CDR2 is SQIVND (reference sequence). CDR3 nucleotides: TGTGCCAGTAGTATACCAGGGGGCGCGGACACTGAAGCTTTCTTT. Protein sequence: CASSIPGGADTEAFF.

The V call is TRBV5-1, the J call TRBJ2-1; 7 positions agree with TRBD2. Germline V gene sequence: CDR1 SGHRS, CDR2 YFSETQ. The CDR3 spans 13 residues. V dropped 6 bases and J dropped 8; count of bases not matched to a gene: 8. The CDR3 DNA follows: TGCGCCAGCAACCCGGGGGGTATCCATGAGCAGTTCTTC. It encodes CASNPGGIHEQFF.

The J gene is TRBJ2-3, the V gene TRBV11-1, with D tentatively TRBD2 (5 bases). This CDR3 is 14 amino acids long. Per germline, CDR1 SGHAT and CDR2 FQDESV (reference sequence). V lost 3 bases and J 2 bases, leaving 9 bases between the germline ends. The CDR3, as DNA: TGTGCCAGCAGCTTCGGGGTCGTCACAGATACGCAGTATTTT. This sequence encodes CASSFGVVTDTQYF.

This chain connects TRBV27 to TRBJ2-2, with D possibly TRBD2 on 5 matching bases. V lost 3 bases to trimming and J lost 7 bases, with 12 bases between them. The CDR3 has 14 residues. The germline V gene encodes CDR1 MNHEY and CDR2 SMNVEV (reference sequence). CDR3 amino acids: CASSFFGRGGELFF. In DNA form, the CDR3 reads TGTGCCAGCAGTTTTTTCGGTCGGGGCGGGGAGCTGTTTTTT.

This chain's CDR3 is CASSRTSGTFYNEQFF. Written as DNA, the CDR3 is TGTGCCAGTAGTCGGACTAGCGGGACTTTCTACAATGAGCAGTTCTTC. The genes are TRBV19 and TRBJ2-1; 12 nucleotides match TRBD2. The CDR3 sequence is 16 residues long. Trimming cost V 5 bases and J 3 bases; bases outside gene matches: 5. CDR1 and CDR2 (germline): LNHDA, SQIVND (reference sequence).

The V and J genes are TRBV5-1 and TRBJ2-3; D is ambiguous. The CDR3 length is 15 residues. Trimming removed 0 bases at V and 2 bases at J, with 10 bases between. Germline V gene lookup returns CDR1 SGHRS and CDR2 YFSETQ. The CDR3 coding sequence is TGCGCCAGCAGCTTGGAAGCGAGGTACACAGATACGCAGTATTTT. Its translation is CASSLEARYTDTQYF.

The chain joins TRBV9 to TRBJ1-2, with D possibly TRBD1 on 6 matching bases. Germline lookup yields CDR1 SGDLS and CDR2 YYNGEE. The CDR3 extends over 12 amino acids. V was clipped by 2 bases and J by 7 bases, with 9 bases between them. The chain's CDR3 is CASSVTGIGYTF. The CDR3 DNA reads TGTGCCAGCAGCGTCACAGGGATTGGCTACACCTTC.

The rearrangement links TRBV5-7 to TRBJ2-1, with TRBD2 matching 10 bases. TRBV5-7 is treated as an ORF (open reading frame) with a function not yet certain. J lost 4 bases, V lost 5 bases, and 9 bases had no gene match. This CDR3 comprises 16 residues. The CDR3 DNA follows: TGTGCCAGCAGTCCTGGACTAGCGGATAAATACAATGAGCAGTTCTTC. Its protein product is CASSPGLADKYNEQFF.

This chain joins TRBV5-1 and TRBJ1-1; D is ambiguous. CDR1 SGHRS and CDR2 YFSETQ come from the germline V gene. The CDR3 spans 13 residues. V gave up 4 bases and J gave up 0 bases, with 7 bases separating them. CDR3 DNA: TGCGCCAGCAGCCCGAACATGAACACTGAAGCTTTCTTT. It is translated as CASSPNMNTEAFF. Using reference TRBV5-1 and TRBJ1-1 for the parts outside the CDR3, the full variable domain is KAGVTQTPRYLIKTRGQQVTLSCSPISGHRSVSWYQQTPGQGLQFLFEYFSETQRNKGNFPGRFSGRQFSNSRSEMNVSTLELGDSALYLCASSPNMNTEAFFGQGTRLTVV.

This clone has only a few counts. V gene TRBV9 combines with J gene TRBJ2-7; tentatively, D is TRBD1 (6 bases). CDR3 length: 16 residues. V was cut by 0 bases and J by 0 bases, with 13 bases left in between. The germline V gene encodes CDR1 SGDLS and CDR2 YYNGEE. Written as DNA, the CDR3 is TGTGCCAGCAGCGTAGAAGGGGGACCGAACTCCTACGAGCAGTACTTC. It specifies CASSVEGGPNSYEQYF. Complete variable domain (other parts from reference TRBV9 and TRBJ2-7): DSGVTQTPKHLITATGQRVTLRCSPRSGDLSVYWYQQSLDQGLQFLIQYYNGEERAKGNILERFSAQQFPDLHSELNLSSLELGDSALYFCASSVEGGPNSYEQYFGPGTRLTVT.

This clone came up a few times. The chain uses TRBV18 and TRBJ1-5; the match to TRBD1 covers 9 bases. The CDR3 loop spans 15 amino acids. V shed 2 bases, J shed 6 bases, and the junction held 5 bases outside the gene matches. Germline V CDR1 and CDR2: KGHSH, LQKENI. CDR3 amino acids: CASSPGTGTGQPQHF. CDR3 DNA: TGTGCCAGCTCACCAGGGACAGGGACGGGTCAGCCCCAGCATTTT.

V is TRBV2 and J is TRBJ1-6; 9 bases map to TRBD1. CDR1 and CDR2 (germline): SNHLY, FYNNEI. The CDR3 length is 15 residues. V was clipped by 3 bases and J by 8 bases; unmatched bases: 5. CDR3 sequence (DNA): TGTGCCAGCAGTGAGGTGGGACAGGGCTATTCACCCCTCCACTTT. It is translated as CASSEVGQGYSPLHF.

This clone was counted a single time. The chain has TRBV4-1 and TRBJ2-4, with D uncertain. The V end lost 0 bases, the J end lost 0 bases, and 9 bases lay between the germline ends. Per the germline V gene, CDR1 is MGHRA and CDR2 is YSYEKL. The CDR3 totals 16 residues. In nucleotides, the CDR3 is TGCGCCAGCAGCCAAGATAGAGTTCTAGCCAAAAACATTCAGTACTTC. This sequence encodes CASSQDRVLAKNIQYF.

This chain joins TRBV18 and TRBJ1-1, with TRBD1 matching 8 bases. The J segment lost 6 bases and the V segment lost 8 bases, leaving 11 bases of the junction unmatched. The V gene's germline CDR1 is KGHSH and CDR2 LQKENI. The CDR3 extends over 14 amino acids. Here the CDR3 reads CASQGQVDFPEAFF. The CDR3 coding sequence is TGTGCCAGCCAGGGACAGGTGGATTTCCCTGAAGCTTTCTTT.

V usage is TRBV28 and J usage is TRBJ2-7; possibly TRBD1 for D (6 bases). Germline assignment: CDR1 MDHEN and CDR2 SYDVKM. V was trimmed by 4 bases and J by 4 bases, leaving 17 bases between them. The CDR3 is 15 residues long. The CDR3 DNA reads as TGTGCCAGCAGTTGGGATACCAGGGGACGGTACGAGCAGTACTTC. It encodes CASSWDTRGRYEQYF.

This clone was found once. The chain couples TRBV5-1 to TRBJ2-5, with 10 nucleotides matching TRBD2. This CDR3 contains 15 residues. Unmatched junction bases numbered 6, after V lost 5 bases and J lost 2 bases. Germline loops: CDR1 SGHRS, CDR2 YFSETQ. The CDR3 protein is CASSFLAGVQETQYF. CDR3 coding DNA: TGCGCCAGCAGTTTCCTAGCGGGGGTACAAGAGACCCAGTACTTC.

CDR3 bases: TGTGCCAGCTCACCGGAGATACAGGGCACTGAGCAGTTCTTC. It codes for CASSPEIQGTEQFF. V is TRBV18 and J is TRBJ2-1; D is perhaps TRBD1 (6 bases). Deletions cut 3 bases from V and 9 bases from J, with 15 bases between. Germline values: CDR1 KGHSH, CDR2 LQKENI. This CDR3 comprises 14 residues.

The V gene is TRBV5-6, the J gene TRBJ1-2; tentatively, D is TRBD1 (6 bases). V was trimmed by 1 base and J by 3 bases, leaving 10 bases between them. The V gene's germline CDR1 is SGHDT and CDR2 YYEEEE. This CDR3 region has 14 residues. The CDR3 reads CASSLTGRDYGYTF. The CDR3 DNA reads TGTGCCAGCAGCTTGACAGGGAGGGACTATGGCTACACCTTC.

CDR3 nucleotides: TGTGCCAGCAGCGCGGGACAGACCCTTGGGAATGAAAAACTGTTTTTT. Translated: CASSAGQTLGNEKLFF. The chain recombines TRBV5-8 with TRBJ1-4; 7 bases agree with TRBD1. The V segment lost 4 bases and the J segment 5 bases; nucleotides outside the gene matches: 11. The CDR3 spans 16 residues. Per germline, CDR1 SGHTS and CDR2 YDEGEE.

The rearrangement joins TRBV3-1 (or the pseudogene TRBV3-2) to TRBJ1-5; the D is unclear. Germline V gives CDR1 LGHDT, CDR2 YNNKEL (reference sequence). Deletions cut 4 bases from V and 9 bases from J, with 10 bases between. The CDR3 is 12 residues long. CDR3: CASSRLSGPQHF. CDR3 DNA sequence: TGTGCCAGCAGCCGCCTCAGTGGGCCCCAGCATTTT.

The chain is built from TRBV7-2 and TRBJ2-7; TRBD2 matches 11 bases. V trimming: 1 base; J trimming: 7 bases; junction bases outside the gene matches: 6. Germline CDR1 is SGHTA and CDR2 is FQGNSA. This CDR3 spans 15 amino acids. As DNA, the CDR3 is TGTGCCAGCAGCTTAGGAGGTAGCGGGAGGGGGGAGCAGTACTTC. Translating gives CASSLGGSGRGEQYF.

The rearrangement links TRBV3-1 (or the pseudogene TRBV3-2) to TRBJ2-2; 8 bases align to TRBD2. The CDR3 runs to 14 residues. Trimming removed 2 bases from V and 7 bases from J; junction bases left unmatched: 3. Germline CDR1 LGHDT, CDR2 YNNKEL (reference sequence). This CDR3 reads CASSQPGTSGELFF. DNA for the CDR3: TGTGCCAGCAGCCAACCCGGGACTAGCGGGGAGCTGTTTTTT.

This clone showed up just once. The chain recombines TRBV7-9 with TRBJ2-1; TRBD1 matches 8 bases. J was trimmed by 7 bases and V by 5 bases; bases with no gene match: 16. Looked up from germline, CDR1 is SEHNR and CDR2 is FQNEAQ (reference sequence). The CDR3 contains 17 residues. The CDR3 loop is CASSPRFDRGWRNEQFF. The CDR3 region has the DNA TGTGCCAGCAGCCCCCGGTTTGACAGGGGCTGGCGGAATGAGCAGTTCTTC.

The chain joins TRBV7-9 to TRBJ1-2; 9 bases are shared with TRBD1. V dropped 0 bases and J dropped 4; count of bases not matched to a gene: 6. This CDR3 comprises 16 residues. The V gene's germline CDR1 is SEHNR and CDR2 FQNEAQ (reference sequence). CDR3 residues: CASSLAGQGDLYGYTF. The DNA for the CDR3 is TGTGCCAGCAGCTTAGCGGGACAGGGCGATCTCTATGGCTACACCTTC.

This chain uses TRBV7-2 with TRBJ2-3, with D perhaps matching TRBD2 (5 bases). Trimming took 3 bases from V and 0 from J, leaving 16 bases between them. From germline, CDR1 is SGHTA and CDR2 FQGNSA. There are 17 residues in the CDR3. The chain's CDR3 is CASSFARASASTDTQYF. The DNA of the CDR3 is TGTGCCAGCAGCTTTGCGAGGGCCAGTGCTAGCACAGATACGCAGTATTTT.

The chain couples TRBV12-2 to TRBJ2-2; whether TRBD2, the table's D call, matches the DNA was not checked. TRBV12-2 is reported as a pseudogene. This CDR3 region has 16 residues. CDR3 in amino acids: CAPRLAGGLEHRELFF. The CDR3 DNA follows: TGTGCACCCCGACTAGCGGGGGGACTCGAACACCGCGAGCTGTTTTTT.